The 31 T cell receptor beta chains below were found in one sample sequenced in a study of blood T cell repertoires in COVID-19. The protocol was immunoSEQ multiplex PCR, while the TCRdb copy is restricted to in-frame clones and leaves out a portion. The sample has roughly 280,000 clones; roughly 90% are singletons. Sample: peripheral blood. The receptors here all came from a woman aged 25 to 39 with COVID-19, enrolled during active disease.

The chain has TRBV18 and TRBJ2-7, with TRBD2 matching over 7 bases. The CDR3 loop spans 17 amino acids. After removal of 1 base from V and 1 base from J, the junction contained 10 bases not matched to a gene. In germline, CDR1 is KGHSH, CDR2 LQKENI. CDR3 sequence: CASSPRRVRRESYEQYF. DNA for the CDR3: TGTGCCAGCTCACCACGCCGCGTGCGGCGGGAGTCCTACGAGCAGTACTTC.

This clone was detected only once. This chain connects TRBV11-2 to TRBJ1-2, with D possibly being TRBD1 (5 bases). CDR1 is SGHAT, CDR2 FQNNGV, per germline. The V and J ends lost 1 base and 4 bases respectively, with 10 bases between them. The CDR3 contains 14 residues. The CDR3 loop reads CASSLGAGSYGYTF. DNA for the CDR3: TGTGCCAGCAGCTTAGGGGCAGGGTCCTATGGCTACACCTTC.

The rearrangement uses TRBV11-2 and TRBJ1-2; D is ambiguous. This CDR3 has 15 residues. In germline, CDR1 is SGHAT, CDR2 FQNNGV. Trimming stripped 5 bases from V and 8 bases from J, with 21 bases between. The CDR3 loop is CASSPPTGGMRGYTF. The DNA of the CDR3 is TGTGCCAGCAGCCCCCCTACTGGAGGGATGCGCGGCTACACCTTC.

J is TRBJ1-1 and V is TRBV7-9; TRBD1 matches at 7 bases. The germline gives CDR1 SEHNR, CDR2 FQNEAQ (reference sequence). The V and J ends lost 3 bases and 6 bases, in that order; junction bases with no gene match: 4. The CDR3 is made up of 13 amino acids. The CDR3 loop is CASSFTGVAEAFF. DNA for the CDR3: TGTGCCAGCAGCTTCACAGGGGTCGCTGAAGCTTTCTTT. The full variable domain, with the rest looked up from reference TRBV7-9 and TRBJ1-1, is DTGVSQNPRHKITKRGQNVTFRCDPISEHNRLYWYRQTLGQGPEFLTYFQNEAQLEKSRLLSDRFSAERPKGSFSTLEIQRTEQGDSAMYLCASSFTGVAEAFFGQGTRLTVV.

V and J are TRBV29-1 and TRBJ1-2; 9 bases match TRBD1. This CDR3 is 13 amino acids long. J was trimmed by 6 bases and V by 5 bases; bases with no gene match: 7. The germline CDR1 and CDR2 sequences are SQVTM and ANQGSEA. For the CDR3, the DNA is TGCAGCGTTTACAGGGGGCTAAGGGATGGCTACACCTTC. The encoded protein is CSVYRGLRDGYTF.

V gene TRBV5-4 combines with J gene TRBJ1-1, with a possible D match to TRBD1 (5 bases). V lost 5 bases, J lost 3 bases, and 14 bases lay in between. The CDR3 consists of 14 residues. Germline lookup yields CDR1 SGHNT and CDR2 YYREEE (reference sequence). The CDR3 sequence is CASRKIGVHTEAFF. As DNA, the CDR3 is TGTGCCAGCAGGAAGATAGGGGTTCACACTGAAGCTTTCTTT.

This chain uses TRBV9 with TRBJ2-1; TRBD2 aligns across 12 bases. This CDR3 is 16 amino acids long. Germline V gene lookup returns CDR1 SGDLS and CDR2 YYNGEE. V lost 4 bases, J lost 9 bases, and 11 bases stayed unmatched. The CDR3 DNA follows: TGTGCCAGCAGCTCCACACCTAGCGGGAGGGCCTTTGAGCAGTTCTTC. Translated, it gives CASSSTPSGRAFEQFF.

The count of this clone is one. The J gene is TRBJ2-2, the V gene TRBV9; weak D call: TRBD2 (6 bases). Germline CDR1 reads SGDLS; CDR2 reads YYNGEE. V was trimmed by 3 bases and J by 6 bases, leaving 18 bases between them. The length of the CDR3 is 16 residues. The CDR3 nucleotides read TGTGCCAGCAGCGCCGGTGGACTAACCGGGGCCGGGGAGCTGTTTTTT. This sequence encodes CASSAGGLTGAGELFF.

Comments on this clone: This CDR3 is also generated by other DNA sequences in the sample. The chain employs TRBV2 and TRBJ2-5; D remains ambiguous. Trimming stripped 4 bases from V and 5 bases from J, with 5 bases between. Germline V gives CDR1 SNHLY, CDR2 FYNNEI. This CDR3 is built from 11 residues. CDR3 DNA: TGTGCCAGCAGTGTACGGGAGACCCAGTACTTC. It specifies CASSVRETQYF.

V and J are TRBV27 and TRBJ1-1, with a possible D match to TRBD1 (5 bases). V was trimmed by 0 bases and J by 4 bases, leaving 9 bases between them. This CDR3 comprises 14 residues. Per the germline V gene, CDR1 is MNHEY and CDR2 is SMNVEV (reference sequence). CDR3: CASSLSGGSTEAFF. As DNA, the CDR3 is TGTGCCAGCAGTTTATCCGGGGGGAGCACTGAAGCTTTCTTT.

The rearrangement joins TRBV2 to TRBJ1-1; D is unclear. This CDR3 is 15 amino acids long. Between the trimmed V and J ends, which lost 7 bases and 5 bases, there was a span of 20 bases. Germline CDR1 is SNHLY and CDR2 is FYNNEI. CDR3 sequence reads: CASTEEVGSRTEAFF. The CDR3 nucleotides read TGTGCCAGCACCGAAGAGGTAGGGAGTAGAACTGAAGCTTTCTTT.

This rearrangement joins TRBV5-8 to TRBJ2-3, with TRBD2 identical over 14 bases. CDR1 is SGHTS, CDR2 YDEGEE, per germline. V shed 5 bases and J 4 bases; nucleotides not matched to a gene: 6. CDR3 length: 16 amino acids. CDR3 DNA sequence: TGTGCCAGCAGTCCCGGGACTAGCGGGAGATCAGATACGCAGTATTTT. It encodes CASSPGTSGRSDTQYF.

The genes are TRBV24-1 and TRBJ1-5; D not certain. The V and J ends lost 5 bases and 1 base respectively, with 11 bases between them. Germline V gene data show CDR1 as KGHDR and CDR2 as SFDVKD. CDR3 length: 15 amino acids. The CDR3 nucleotides are TGTGCCACCAGTGTAGACGGGGTGAGCAATCAGCCCCAGCATTTT. This sequence encodes CATSVDGVSNQPQHF.

The chain carries TRBV9 and TRBJ2-2; D perhaps matches TRBD2 (5 bases). Per the germline V gene, CDR1 is SGDLS and CDR2 is YYNGEE. V dropped 0 bases and J dropped 4 bases, with 10 bases sitting between them. The CDR3 runs to 15 residues. The CDR3 reads CASSVGLRGTGELFF. CDR3 DNA sequence: TGTGCCAGCAGCGTAGGACTTCGGGGCACCGGGGAGCTGTTTTTT.

The CDR3 DNA reads as TGTGCCAGCAGCTTAACCGGCAGCGCCCTGATCCTCTCCTACGAGCAGTACTTC. It codes for CASSLTGSALILSYEQYF. V and J are TRBV7-2 and TRBJ2-7, with D uncertain. V was shortened by 2 bases and J by 0 bases, with 20 bases between the two germline ends. The germline V gene has CDR1 SGHTA and CDR2 FQGNSA. The CDR3 covers 18 residues.

The chain joins TRBV11-2 to TRBJ1-3; 8 bases map to TRBD1. With V trimmed by 3 bases and J by 3 bases, 4 bases remained unmatched. The CDR3 has 15 amino acids. CDR1 and CDR2 from the germline V gene are SGHAT and FQNNGV. This CDR3 reads CASSLGQAHGNTIYF. The CDR3 coding sequence is TGTGCCAGCAGCTTGGGACAGGCACATGGAAACACCATATATTTT.

The rearrangement joins TRBV5-4 to TRBJ2-1; TRBD2 is a possible D gene (5 bases). V lost 3 bases to trimming and J lost 6 bases, with 13 bases between them. Germline CDR1 and CDR2: SGHNT and YYREEE (reference sequence). The CDR3 runs 14 residues. Here the CDR3 reads CASSSQEGGNEQFF. The CDR3 nucleotides read TGTGCCAGCAGCTCGCAAGAGGGCGGCAATGAGCAGTTCTTC.

This clone was counted only a few times. The rearrangement joins TRBV2 to TRBJ1-6; perhaps TRBD1 as D (6 bases). Germline V gene data show CDR1 as SNHLY and CDR2 as FYNNEI. The V end lost 10 bases, the J end lost 4 bases, and 17 bases lay between the germline ends. The CDR3 loop spans 15 amino acids. The CDR3, as DNA: TGTGCCAAGACCCGGACAGCCGATTATAATTCACCCCTCCACTTT. Amino acids: CAKTRTADYNSPLHF.

The rearrangement links TRBV5-6 to TRBJ2-2; a possible D gene is TRBD2 (5 bases). Germline lookup yields CDR1 SGHDT and CDR2 YYEEEE. The CDR3 runs to 16 residues. V lost 4 bases, J lost 0 bases, and 13 bases lay in between. This CDR3 is CASSQLGRSNTGELFF. The CDR3 nucleotides are TGTGCCAGCAGCCAATTGGGGAGATCGAACACCGGGGAGCTGTTTTTT. The complete variable domain, with remaining parts taken from reference TRBV5-6 and TRBJ2-2, reads DAGVTQSPTHLIKTRGQQVTLRCSPKSGHDTVSWYQQALGQGPQFIFQYYEEEERQRGNFPDRFSGHQFPNYSSELNVNALLLGDSALYLCASSQLGRSNTGELFFGEGSRLTVL.

The genes are TRBV5-6 and TRBJ2-1; TRBD1 might be the D (5 bases). The CDR3 is 13 amino acids. Germline values: CDR1 SGHDT, CDR2 YYEEEE. V gave up 4 bases and J gave up 2 bases, with 7 bases separating them. The CDR3 here is CASSAGTYNEQFF. CDR3 nucleotide sequence: TGTGCCAGCAGCGCAGGGACCTACAATGAGCAGTTCTTC.

The gene calls are TRBV28 and TRBJ1-1, with 8 bases fitting TRBD1. The trim removed 6 bases at V and 5 bases at J, leaving 2 bases unmatched. CDR3 length equals 12 residues. Germline loops: CDR1 MDHEN, CDR2 SYDVKM. CDR3 sequence: CASSTGGTEAFF. The CDR3 DNA sequence: TGTGCCAGCAGCACAGGGGGGACTGAAGCTTTCTTT.

The V and J genes are TRBV27 and TRBJ1-1; TRBD1 aligns across 11 bases. The CDR3 runs 14 residues. With 6 bases clipped from V and 6 bases from J, the junction kept 6 bases outside the gene matches. Germline values: CDR1 MNHEY, CDR2 SMNVEV (reference sequence). The CDR3 DNA reads TGTGCCAGCAGGGGACAGGGGGTTAACGCTGAAGCTTTCTTT. This translates into CASRGQGVNAEAFF.

The gene calls are TRBV19 and TRBJ2-7; D is perhaps TRBD2 (6 bases). V dropped 5 bases and J dropped 1 base, with 15 bases sitting between them. Looked up from germline, CDR1 is LNHDA and CDR2 is SQIVND (reference sequence). This CDR3 has 15 residues. The CDR3 reads CASSDMASASYEQYF. The CDR3, as DNA: TGTGCCAGTAGTGATATGGCTAGCGCATCCTACGAGCAGTACTTC.

The V gene is TRBV5-1, the J gene TRBJ2-5, with TRBD1 matching 8 bases. CDR1 and CDR2 (germline): SGHRS, YFSETQ. V shed 5 bases, J shed 1 base, and the junction held 4 bases outside the gene matches. This CDR3 region has 14 residues. The CDR3 sequence is CASRRDRSQETQYF. CDR3 in DNA: TGCGCCAGCAGACGGGACAGGAGCCAAGAGACCCAGTACTTC.

The rearrangement uses TRBV13 and TRBJ1-1; D may be TRBD1 (5 bases). Germline assignment: CDR1 PRHDT and CDR2 FYEKMQ (reference sequence). With 1 base removed from V and 1 base from J, the gap between germline ends came to 7 bases. CDR3 length equals 14 residues. The CDR3 loop is CASSLVQANTEAFF. The DNA for the CDR3 is TGTGCCAGCAGCTTAGTACAGGCGAACACTGAAGCTTTCTTT.

The table lists this clone with a count of one. This sequence joins TRBV9 and TRBJ2-5; D possibly corresponds to TRBD1 (6 bases). This CDR3 has 15 amino acids. V dropped 4 bases and J dropped 4 bases, with 17 bases sitting between them. CDR1 is SGDLS, CDR2 YYNGEE, per germline. In nucleotides, the CDR3 is TGTGCCAGCAGCCTCAACAGGGTGGACGGAGAGACCCAGTACTTC. It translates to CASSLNRVDGETQYF.

The J gene is TRBJ1-5, the V gene TRBV5-1, with 7 nucleotides matching TRBD1. The CDR3 consists of 15 residues. Trimming cost V 5 bases and J 2 bases; bases outside gene matches: 7. Per germline, CDR1 SGHRS and CDR2 YFSETQ. As DNA, the CDR3 is TGCGCCAGCAGTTTACAGGGGTTTGGCAATCAGCCCCAGCATTTT. Translation gives CASSLQGFGNQPQHF. The complete variable domain, with remaining parts taken from reference TRBV5-1 and TRBJ1-5, reads KAGVTQTPRYLIKTRGQQVTLSCSPISGHRSVSWYQQTPGQGLQFLFEYFSETQRNKGNFPGRFSGRQFSNSRSEMNVSTLELGDSALYLCASSLQGFGNQPQHFGDGTRLSIL.

The rearrangement links TRBV7-2 to TRBJ2-7; 7 bases line up with TRBD1. Trimming removed 4 bases from V and 0 bases from J; junction bases left unmatched: 3. CDR3 length: 14 amino acids. The germline CDR1 and CDR2 sequences are SGHTA and FQGNSA. The CDR3 is CASSYDRASYEQYF. DNA of the CDR3: TGTGCCAGCAGCTATGACAGGGCCTCCTACGAGCAGTACTTC.

V and J are TRBV10-1 and TRBJ2-3, with TRBD2 matching over 12 bases. In germline, CDR1 is WNHNN, CDR2 SYGVQD (reference sequence). With V trimmed by 2 bases and J by 2 bases, 2 bases remained unmatched. CDR3 length equals 16 residues. CDR3: CASSETSGRSTDTQYF. CDR3 coding DNA: TGCGCCAGCAGTGAGACTAGCGGGAGGTCCACAGATACGCAGTATTTT.

The chain is built from TRBV2 and TRBJ2-7, with 9 bases that match TRBD2. The V gene's germline CDR1 is SNHLY and CDR2 FYNNEI. V shed 3 bases and J 5 bases; nucleotides not matched to a gene: 5. The CDR3 extends over 14 amino acids. CDR3 sequence reads: CASSEWREGDEQYF. CDR3 bases: TGTGCCAGCAGTGAGTGGCGGGAGGGTGACGAGCAGTACTTC.

Concerning this clone: Other DNA variants within this sample encode the same CDR3. V usage is TRBV9 and J usage is TRBJ2-2, with D unclear. The germline V and J ends were trimmed by 0 bases and 5 bases, with 5 bases remaining between them. From germline, CDR1 is SGDLS and CDR2 YYNGEE. This CDR3 is 13 amino acids long. For the CDR3, the DNA is TGTGCCAGCAGCGTAGGCGCAACCGGGGAGCTGTTTTTT. It yields the protein CASSVGATGELFF.